Listed below are T cell receptor beta chains from one sample, sequenced in a study of blood T cell repertoires in COVID-19. The repertoire was sequenced with immunoSEQ multiplex PCR; TCRdb's copy has only in-frame clones and lacks some. The data contain about 80,000 clones, 80% of them singletons. What was sequenced was peripheral blood. The origin of the receptors is a middle-aged woman with active or convalescent COVID-19. CDR3s include the opening cysteine and the closing phenylalanine or tryptophan. The order of the fields is CDR3 protein, CDR3 DNA, V gene, J gene, D gene, clone size. A D gene is named only where the DNA matches it firmly. The size entry is marked missing in some rows and otherwise reads once, few, many or a size class.

CDR3 protein: CASSPSIVTDTQYF; CDR3 DNA: TGTGCCAGCAGCCCCTCGATAGTCACAGATACGCAGTATTTT; V gene: TRBV5-5; J gene: TRBJ2-3; D gene: .; clone size: .
CDR3 protein: CSVGGGETQYF; CDR3 DNA: TGCAGCGTTGGAGGGGGAGAGACCCAGTACTTC; V gene: TRBV29-1; J gene: TRBJ2-5; D gene: .; clone size: .
CDR3 protein: CASNGQGGRNIQYF; CDR3 DNA: TGTGCCAGCAACGGACAGGGAGGGAGAAACATTCAGTACTTC; V gene: TRBV2; J gene: TRBJ2-4; D gene: .; clone size: .
CDR3 protein: CASTTGLGEQYF; CDR3 DNA: TGTGCCAGCACTACGGGGTTGGGCGAGCAGTACTTC; V gene: TRBV7-9; J gene: TRBJ2-7; D gene: .; clone size: .
CDR3 protein: CASGGAFGDTEAFF; CDR3 DNA: TGTGCCAGCGGAGGAGCGTTTGGGGACACTGAAGCTTTCTTT; V gene: TRBV6-5; J gene: TRBJ1-1; D gene: .; clone size: .
CDR3 protein: CATRDPSGSGETQYF; CDR3 DNA: TGTGCCACCAGAGACCCTAGCGGGAGCGGAGAGACCCAGTACTTC; V gene: TRBV15; J gene: TRBJ2-5; D gene: TRBD2; clone size: .
CDR3 protein: CASSLTAGRSPLHF; CDR3 DNA: TGTGCCAGCAGTTTAACGGCAGGGAGGTCACCCCTCCACTTT; V gene: TRBV28; J gene: TRBJ1-6; D gene: .; clone size: .
CDR3 protein: CASSREYLMNTGELFF; CDR3 DNA: TGTGCCAGCAGCCGGGAGTACCTGATGAACACCGGGGAGCTGTTTTTT; V gene: TRBV4-2; J gene: TRBJ2-2; D gene: .; clone size: .
CDR3 protein: CASRLQGSTEAFF; CDR3 DNA: TGTGCCAGTAGATTACAAGGGAGCACTGAAGCTTTCTTT; V gene: TRBV19; J gene: TRBJ1-1; D gene: .; clone size: .
CDR3 protein: CASMAGGRSGELFF; CDR3 DNA: TGTGCCAGCATGGCGGGGGGCCGGAGCGGGGAGCTGTTTTTT; V gene: TRBV7-2; J gene: TRBJ2-2; D gene: TRBD2; clone size: .
CDR3 protein: CASSQVGRGRTGELFF; CDR3 DNA: TGTGCCAGCAGCCAAGTGGGTCGGGGTAGGACCGGGGAGCTGTTTTTT; V gene: TRBV4-2; J gene: TRBJ2-2; D gene: .; clone size: .
CDR3 protein: CASSGRQGPPINEKLFF; CDR3 DNA: TGTGCCAGCAGTGGAAGACAGGGCCCTCCGATCAATGAAAAACTGTTTTTT; V gene: TRBV2; J gene: TRBJ1-4; D gene: TRBD1; clone size: .
CDR3 protein: CASSLSPDRISEQFF; CDR3 DNA: TGTGCCAGCAGCTTATCCCCGGACAGGATAAGTGAGCAGTTCTTC; V gene: TRBV7-3; J gene: TRBJ2-1; D gene: TRBD1; clone size: once
CDR3 protein: CASSLGQGRSNQPQHF; CDR3 DNA: TGTGCCAGCAGTTTAGGACAGGGCAGAAGCAATCAGCCCCAGCATTTT; V gene: TRBV6-5; J gene: TRBJ1-5; D gene: TRBD1; clone size: few
CDR3 protein: CASSAGLARNEQFF; CDR3 DNA: TGTGCCAGCAGCGCGGGACTAGCTAGGAATGAGCAGTTCTTC; V gene: TRBV7-3; J gene: TRBJ2-1; D gene: TRBD2; clone size: .
CDR3 protein: CASSFVGGLLHF; CDR3 DNA: TGTGCCAGCAGTTTCGTTGGGGGCCTCCTCCACTTT; V gene: TRBV27; J gene: TRBJ1-6; D gene: .; clone size: .
CDR3 protein: CASRQGSYEQYF; CDR3 DNA: TGTGCCAGCAGGCAGGGATCCTACGAGCAGTACTTC; V gene: TRBV28; J gene: TRBJ2-7; D gene: .; clone size: .
CDR3 protein: CASSGHGNYEQYF; CDR3 DNA: TGTGCCAGCAGCGGACACGGAAACTACGAGCAGTACTTC; V gene: TRBV9; J gene: TRBJ2-7; D gene: .; clone size: few
CDR3 protein: CAISRAGEGNNEQFF; CDR3 DNA: TGTGCCATCAGCCGAGCGGGAGAGGGGAACAATGAGCAGTTCTTC; V gene: TRBV10-3; J gene: TRBJ2-1; D gene: TRBD2; clone size: once
CDR3 protein: CASSQERGLRTDTQYF; CDR3 DNA: TGCGCCAGCAGCCAAGAGCGGGGGTTGCGCACAGATACGCAGTATTTT; V gene: TRBV4-3; J gene: TRBJ2-3; D gene: TRBD2; clone size: .
CDR3 protein: CASSSKGYGYTF; CDR3 DNA: TGTGCCAGCAGTTCAAAGGGGTATGGCTACACCTTC; V gene: TRBV28; J gene: TRBJ1-2; D gene: .; clone size: once
CDR3 protein: CATSAPRTGSDEKLFF; CDR3 DNA: TGTGCCACCAGTGCCCCCCGGACAGGGTCTGATGAAAAACTGTTTTTT; V gene: TRBV24-1; J gene: TRBJ1-4; D gene: TRBD1; clone size: .
CDR3 protein: CSVFDRGSEQFF; CDR3 DNA: TGCAGCGTCTTTGACAGGGGTAGTGAGCAGTTCTTC; V gene: TRBV29-1; J gene: TRBJ2-1; D gene: TRBD1; clone size: few
CDR3 protein: CASSQTTGGNYGYTF; CDR3 DNA: TGCGCCAGCAGCCAGACTACAGGGGGTAACTATGGCTACACCTTC; V gene: TRBV4-3; J gene: TRBJ1-2; D gene: TRBD1; clone size: .
CDR3 protein: CASSLGTVADQPQHF; CDR3 DNA: TGTGCCAGCAGCTTAGGGACAGTGGCGGATCAGCCCCAGCATTTT; V gene: TRBV7-2; J gene: TRBJ1-5; D gene: .; clone size: few
CDR3 protein: CASSYGENPNTEAFF; CDR3 DNA: TGTGCCAGCAGTTACGGAGAAAACCCGAACACTGAAGCTTTCTTT; V gene: TRBV6-2/TRBV6-3; J gene: TRBJ1-1; D gene: .; clone size: .
CDR3 protein: CATSRDLGIDEQFF; CDR3 DNA: TGTGCCACCAGCAGAGATCTCGGGATAGATGAGCAGTTCTTC; V gene: TRBV15; J gene: TRBJ2-1; D gene: .; clone size: .
CDR3 protein: CASSLLPGWGADTQYF; CDR3 DNA: TGTGCCAGCAGCTTACTTCCAGGGTGGGGCGCAGATACGCAGTATTTT; V gene: TRBV7-3; J gene: TRBJ2-3; D gene: .; clone size: .
CDR3 protein: CASSQGRVETQYF; CDR3 DNA: TGTGCCAGCAGCCAAGGTCGGGTAGAGACCCAGTACTTC; V gene: TRBV3-1/TRBV3-2; J gene: TRBJ2-5; D gene: .; clone size: once
CDR3 protein: CASSLMPGTGNTIYF; CDR3 DNA: TGTGCCAGCAGCTTAATGCCAGGGACTGGAAACACCATATATTTT; V gene: TRBV7-3; J gene: TRBJ1-3; D gene: .; clone size: few
CDR3 protein: CASSFSATGGRETQYF; CDR3 DNA: TGTGCCAGCAGTTTTTCCGCTACAGGGGGCCGAGAGACCCAGTACTTC; V gene: TRBV6-5; J gene: TRBJ2-5; D gene: TRBD1; clone size: .
CDR3 protein: CASSIATAYGYTF; CDR3 DNA: TGTGCCAGTAGTATAGCGACAGCCTATGGCTACACCTTC; V gene: TRBV19; J gene: TRBJ1-2; D gene: .; clone size: .
CDR3 protein: CASSLRGTGVSGNTIYF; CDR3 DNA: TGTGCCAGCAGCTTAAGGGGGACAGGCGTATCTGGAAACACCATATATTTT; V gene: TRBV7-2; J gene: TRBJ1-3; D gene: TRBD1; clone size: .
CDR3 protein: CASSELDRTDTQYF; CDR3 DNA: TGTGCCAGCAGTGAACTAGATCGCACAGATACGCAGTATTTT; V gene: TRBV6-1; J gene: TRBJ2-3; D gene: .; clone size: .
CDR3 protein: CASSQDSSYNEQFF; CDR3 DNA: TGCGCCAGCAGCCAAGATAGCTCCTACAATGAGCAGTTCTTC; V gene: TRBV4-3; J gene: TRBJ2-1; D gene: .; clone size: .
CDR3 protein: CASSIVGGAQETQYF; CDR3 DNA: TGTGCCAGTAGTATAGTGGGGGGGGCCCAAGAGACCCAGTACTTC; V gene: TRBV19; J gene: TRBJ2-5; D gene: .; clone size: few
CDR3 protein: CASRAGSYEQYF; CDR3 DNA: TGTGCCAGCCGTGCGGGCTCCTACGAGCAGTACTTC; V gene: TRBV28; J gene: TRBJ2-7; D gene: .; clone size: .
CDR3 protein: CASSTGTESYEQYF; CDR3 DNA: TGTGCCAGCAGCACTGGGACAGAATCCTACGAGCAGTACTTC; V gene: TRBV9; J gene: TRBJ2-7; D gene: TRBD1; clone size: .
CDR3 protein: CASSTGQGLEAFF; CDR3 DNA: TGTGCCAGCAGTACCGGACAGGGTCTTGAAGCTTTCTTT; V gene: TRBV12-3/TRBV12-4; J gene: TRBJ1-1; D gene: TRBD1; clone size: .
CDR3 protein: CSASLSTGNEQFF; CDR3 DNA: TGCAGCGCATCTCTATCCACAGGCAATGAGCAGTTCTTC; V gene: TRBV29-1; J gene: TRBJ2-1; D gene: .; clone size: .
CDR3 protein: CASSLLAGGYNEQFF; CDR3 DNA: TGTGCCAGCAGCTTACTAGCGGGGGGGTACAATGAGCAGTTCTTC; V gene: TRBV7-8; J gene: TRBJ2-1; D gene: TRBD2; clone size: .
CDR3 protein: CASTTGGADTQYF; CDR3 DNA: TGTGCCAGCACCACAGGGGGGGCAGATACGCAGTATTTT; V gene: TRBV11-2; J gene: TRBJ2-3; D gene: .; clone size: .
CDR3 protein: CASSLGQRTYEQYF; CDR3 DNA: TGTGCCAGCAGCTTAGGCCAGCGGACCTACGAGCAGTACTTC; V gene: TRBV13; J gene: TRBJ2-7; D gene: .; clone size: .
CDR3 protein: CASSLFPRYEQYF; CDR3 DNA: TGTGCCAGCAGTTTATTCCCTAGATACGAGCAGTACTTC; V gene: TRBV27; J gene: TRBJ2-7; D gene: .; clone size: once
CDR3 protein: CSVEVAPNSPLHF; CDR3 DNA: TGCAGCGTTGAAGTGGCTCCCAATTCACCCCTCCACTTT; V gene: TRBV29-1; J gene: TRBJ1-6; D gene: .; clone size: .
CDR3 protein: CASSFNRGLNQPQHF; CDR3 DNA: TGTGCCAGCAGTTTTAACAGGGGGCTTAATCAGCCCCAGCATTTT; V gene: TRBV28; J gene: TRBJ1-5; D gene: TRBD1; clone size: .
CDR3 protein: CAMRLRADTQYF; CDR3 DNA: TGTGCCATGAGACTCAGAGCGGATACGCAGTATTTT; V gene: TRBV24-1; J gene: TRBJ2-3; D gene: .; clone size: .
CDR3 protein: CASSEGANTDTQYF; CDR3 DNA: TGTGCCAGCAGCGAAGGGGCCAACACAGATACGCAGTATTTT; V gene: TRBV5-4; J gene: TRBJ2-3; D gene: .; clone size: .
CDR3 protein: CASSYSLAGGETQYF; CDR3 DNA: TGTGCCAGCAGTTACTCATTGGCAGGGGGAGAGACCCAGTACTTC; V gene: TRBV6-5; J gene: TRBJ2-5; D gene: TRBD1; clone size: .
CDR3 protein: CAISEEPNSPLHF; CDR3 DNA: TGTGCCATCAGTGAAGAGCCCAATTCACCCCTCCACTTT; V gene: TRBV10-3; J gene: TRBJ1-6; D gene: .; clone size: .
CDR3 protein: CASSLVGGSRTGELFF; CDR3 DNA: TGTGCCAGCAGTTTGGTTGGCGGGAGCCGCACCGGGGAGCTGTTTTTT; V gene: TRBV28; J gene: TRBJ2-2; D gene: TRBD2; clone size: .
CDR3 protein: CASSSQREWNNEQFF; CDR3 DNA: TGTGCCAGCAGTTCTCAGCGGGAGTGGAACAATGAGCAGTTCTTC; V gene: TRBV7-8; J gene: TRBJ2-1; D gene: TRBD2; clone size: .
CDR3 protein: CASSLFSGGATDTQYF; CDR3 DNA: TGTGCCAGCAGCTTGTTTTCGGGAGGGGCCACAGATACGCAGTATTTT; V gene: TRBV7-9; J gene: TRBJ2-3; D gene: TRBD2; clone size: .